This entry lists 13 T cell receptor beta chains sequenced from one sample in a study of T cell changes during pregnancy in multiple sclerosis. Assay: immunoSEQ multiplex PCR; the TCRdb copy retains only in-frame clones and omits some. The table shows under 85,000 clones, with approximately 89% occurring only once. The sequencing here drew on peripheral blood, taken in the third trimester of pregnancy. The source of these receptors is a female donor in good health, enrolled as a control in a pregnancy study.

V and J are TRBV5-6 and TRBJ2-6; D may be TRBD2 (7 bases). Germline V lookup: CDR1 SGHDT, CDR2 YYEEEE. Trimming cost V 5 bases and J 0 bases, with 12 bases left between them. The CDR3 has 16 residues. CDR3 in DNA: TGTGCCAGCAGGGGGGGGGCCGGCTCTGGGGCCAACGTCCTGACTTTC. The encoded protein is CASRGGAGSGANVLTF.

The V gene is TRBV7-3, the J gene TRBJ1-6, with TRBD1 identical over 11 bases. Per the germline V gene, CDR1 is SGHTA and CDR2 is FQGTGA. This CDR3 is built from 15 residues. J lost 9 bases, V lost 5 bases, and 6 bases had no gene match. The CDR3 sequence: CASSREGTGGSPLHF. Here the CDR3 DNA reads TGTGCCAGCAGCCGTGAAGGGACAGGGGGTTCACCCCTCCACTTT.

The CDR3 DNA reads TGTGCCAGCTCACCGGAGGGCTGGGAAAAACTGTTTTTT. This codes for CASSPEGWEKLFF. The chain has TRBV18 and TRBJ1-4; no firm D call. The length of the CDR3 is 13 residues. CDR1 and CDR2 (germline): KGHSH, LQKENI. Trimming stripped 3 bases from V and 8 bases from J, with 10 bases between.

This sequence joins TRBV19 and TRBJ1-1, with D possibly TRBD1 on 6 matching bases. The V end was cut by 5 bases, the J end by 8 bases, with 12 bases between. Germline V gives CDR1 LNHDA, CDR2 SQIVND (reference sequence). CDR3 size: 12 residues. CDR3 coding DNA: TGTGCCAGTAGTGGGAACAGGGCAGAAGCTTTCTTT. Translation gives CASSGNRAEAFF.

With respect to this clone: A much larger clone lies one base from this, so it may be a read error. The sample contains more than one DNA sequence encoding this CDR3. This rearrangement joins TRBV4-2 to TRBJ1-1; TRBD1 is a possible D gene (5 bases). CDR3 length equals 14 residues. Germline CDR1 reads LGHNA; CDR2 reads YNFKEQ. Trimming stripped 1 base from V and 5 bases from J, with 11 bases between. For the CDR3, the DNA is TGTGCCAGCAGCCAAGGGGGGGAGAATACTGAAGCTTTCTTT. Amino acids: CASSQGGENTEAFF.

The CDR3 DNA follows: TGTGCCAGCAGTTCCTGGACCGTCCTGCGGGGTCCCCAGCATTTT. This translates into CASSSWTVLRGPQHF. The rearrangement joins TRBV28 to TRBJ1-5; D is undetermined. Germline CDR1 and CDR2: MDHEN and SYDVKM. This CDR3 has 15 residues. V dropped 4 bases and J dropped 10 bases, with 20 bases sitting between them. The whole variable domain, remainder taken from reference TRBV28 and TRBJ1-5, is DVKVTQSSRYLVKRTGEKVFLECVQDMDHENMFWYRQDPGLGLRLIYFSYDVKMKEKGDIPEGYSVSREKKERFSLILESASTNQTSMYLCASSSWTVLRGPQHFGDGTRLSIL.

The CDR3 reads CASSLEVTGSYGYTF. The CDR3 DNA follows: TGTGCCAGCAGCTTAGAAGTGACAGGATCCTATGGCTACACCTTC. This chain connects TRBV7-2 to TRBJ1-2, with D tentatively TRBD1 (6 bases). Germline-derived CDR1 and CDR2 are SGHTA and FQGNSA. The CDR3 is 15 amino acids. Deletions cut 1 base from V and 4 bases from J, with 13 bases between.

The gene calls are TRBV5-1 and TRBJ2-5, with 8 positions matching TRBD1. CDR1 SGHRS and CDR2 YFSETQ come from the germline V gene. The CDR3 runs 14 residues. Trimming at V came to 2 bases and at J to 6 bases, leaving 6 bases not matched to a gene. CDR3 sequence reads: CASSFGQGPQTQYF. The DNA for the CDR3 is TGCGCCAGCAGCTTCGGACAGGGACCACAGACCCAGTACTTC.

The rearrangement uses TRBV5-5 and TRBJ1-5, with 7 bases fitting TRBD1. This CDR3 spans 17 amino acids. With 2 bases clipped from V and 4 bases from J, the junction kept 12 bases outside the gene matches. Germline CDR1 reads SGHKS; CDR2 reads YYEKEE (reference sequence). The CDR3 sequence is CASSLLAWDRTNQPQHF. The CDR3 bases are TGTGCCAGCAGCTTACTAGCCTGGGACAGAACAAATCAGCCCCAGCATTTT.

The V call is TRBV10-2, the J call TRBJ2-1, with 7 bases identical to TRBD2. V shed 3 bases and J 4 bases; nucleotides not matched to a gene: 6. The CDR3 extends over 15 amino acids. Germline CDR1 reads WSHSY; CDR2 reads SAAADI. The CDR3 spells CASSDSSGVYNEQFF. CDR3 nucleotide sequence: TGCGCCAGCAGTGACTCTAGCGGAGTTTACAATGAGCAGTTCTTC.

This clone occurred once. V and J are TRBV4-2 and TRBJ2-1; D not resolved. Per germline, CDR1 LGHNA and CDR2 YNFKEQ. The V end lost 2 bases, the J end lost 5 bases, and 16 bases lay between the germline ends. This CDR3 is 16 amino acids long. The CDR3 DNA reads as TGTGCCAGCAGCCAAACCCGTTTCGAGTCCCACAATGAGCAGTTCTTC. Residues: CASSQTRFESHNEQFF.

There are a few counts of this clone. The CDR3 DNA follows: TGTGCCAGCAGTGCTGGGAGTTCAACTAATGAAAAACTGTTTTTT. It codes for CASSAGSSTNEKLFF. The rearrangement uses TRBV2 and TRBJ1-4; no reliable D call. V was trimmed by 4 bases and J by 0 bases, leaving 9 bases between them. This CDR3 contains 15 residues. Looked up from germline, CDR1 is SNHLY and CDR2 is FYNNEI.

The chain combines TRBV4-1 with TRBJ2-5; TRBD1 is a possible D gene (6 bases). CDR3 length: 18 amino acids. V lost 1 base to trimming and J lost 2 bases, with 20 bases between them. Germline assignment: CDR1 MGHRA and CDR2 YSYEKL. The CDR3 here is CASSQVLRGSGTQETQYF. In DNA form, the CDR3 reads TGCGCCAGCAGCCAAGTCCTTCGTGGCTCAGGGACACAAGAGACCCAGTACTTC.